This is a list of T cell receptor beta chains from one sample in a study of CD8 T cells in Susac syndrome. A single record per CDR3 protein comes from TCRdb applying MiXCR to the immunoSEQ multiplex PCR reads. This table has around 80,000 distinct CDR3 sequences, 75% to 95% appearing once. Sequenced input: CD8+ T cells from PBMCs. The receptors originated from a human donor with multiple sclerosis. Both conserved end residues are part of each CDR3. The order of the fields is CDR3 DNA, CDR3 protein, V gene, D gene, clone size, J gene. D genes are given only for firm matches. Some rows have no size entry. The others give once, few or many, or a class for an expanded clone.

CDR3 DNA: TGTGCCAGCAGCCCCCTAGGGGGGCAAGAGACCCAGTACTTC
CDR3 protein: CASSPLGGQETQYF
V gene: TRBV7-6
D gene: -
clone size: -
J gene: TRBJ2-5

CDR3 DNA: TGTGCCAGCATGGGACTAGCGATTTACAATGAGCAGTTCTTC
CDR3 protein: CASMGLAIYNEQFF
V gene: TRBV12-3/TRBV12-4
D gene: TRBD2
clone size: once
J gene: TRBJ2-1

CDR3 DNA: TGTGCCAGCCTCACGGGGAGCTCCTACGAGCAGTACTTC
CDR3 protein: CASLTGSSYEQYF
V gene: TRBV7-2
D gene: -
clone size: -
J gene: TRBJ2-7

CDR3 DNA: TGTGCCAGTAGTATTGGAGGTGAGCAGTTCTTC
CDR3 protein: CASSIGGEQFF
V gene: TRBV19
D gene: -
clone size: -
J gene: TRBJ2-1

CDR3 DNA: TGTGCCAGCAGCTCTGGGACTAGCGTCCCACAAGATACGCAGTATTTT
CDR3 protein: CASSSGTSVPQDTQYF
V gene: TRBV13
D gene: TRBD2
clone size: -
J gene: TRBJ2-3

CDR3 DNA: TGTGCCAGTAGTAGCCCAGGGAGGGGCGGTTCAGATACGCAGTATTTT
CDR3 protein: CASSSPGRGGSDTQYF
V gene: TRBV19
D gene: TRBD2
clone size: -
J gene: TRBJ2-3

CDR3 DNA: TGTGCCAGGCTTATCAGGTCGGGAAAAGAGACCCAGTACTTC
CDR3 protein: CARLIRSGKETQYF
V gene: TRBV6-4
D gene: -
clone size: -
J gene: TRBJ2-5

CDR3 DNA: TGCGCCAGCAGCCAAGACCCCTCTAGCGGGAGTCCGGATGAGCAGTTCTTC
CDR3 protein: CASSQDPSSGSPDEQFF
V gene: TRBV4-1
D gene: TRBD2
clone size: few
J gene: TRBJ2-1

CDR3 DNA: TGTGCCAGCAGCCCTGGGGGCAACTATGGCTACACCTTC
CDR3 protein: CASSPGGNYGYTF
V gene: TRBV5-6
D gene: -
clone size: -
J gene: TRBJ1-2

CDR3 DNA: TGCAGTGCTAGAGATCCCGGACAGGGGATCGATGGCTACACCTTC
CDR3 protein: CSARDPGQGIDGYTF
V gene: TRBV20-1
D gene: TRBD1
clone size: -
J gene: TRBJ1-2

CDR3 DNA: TGTGCCAGCAGCTTAGCGCAGGTAGACTATAATTCACCCCTCCACTTT
CDR3 protein: CASSLAQVDYNSPLHF
V gene: TRBV7-9
D gene: -
clone size: -
J gene: TRBJ1-6

CDR3 DNA: TGTGCCAGCAGCCCCCCGGGAGGGCCGTTCGATGAGCAGTTCTTC
CDR3 protein: CASSPPGGPFDEQFF
V gene: TRBV12-3/TRBV12-4
D gene: TRBD2
clone size: once
J gene: TRBJ2-1

CDR3 DNA: TGTGCCAGTAGTACCATAGGAGGGAACTATGGCTACACCTTC
CDR3 protein: CASSTIGGNYGYTF
V gene: TRBV19
D gene: -
clone size: -
J gene: TRBJ1-2

CDR3 DNA: TGTGCCTGGAGTCCAGGGATGGGGGCGACTGAAGCTTTCTTT
CDR3 protein: CAWSPGMGATEAFF
V gene: TRBV30
D gene: -
clone size: -
J gene: TRBJ1-1

CDR3 DNA: TGCGCCAGCAGCTGGGGACAGGGGATGACTGAAGCTTTCTTT
CDR3 protein: CASSWGQGMTEAFF
V gene: TRBV5-1
D gene: TRBD1
clone size: -
J gene: TRBJ1-1

CDR3 DNA: TGTGCCAGCAGTTTCGCAGGGGGCAATACTAACTATGGCTACACCTTC
CDR3 protein: CASSFAGGNTNYGYTF
V gene: TRBV12-3/TRBV12-4
D gene: TRBD1
clone size: -
J gene: TRBJ1-2

CDR3 DNA: TGCAGCGTTGAGGGACAGATAAGCTCCTACAATGAGCAGTTCTTC
CDR3 protein: CSVEGQISSYNEQFF
V gene: TRBV29-1
D gene: TRBD1
clone size: -
J gene: TRBJ2-1

CDR3 DNA: TGCAGTGCTGTGCAGGACAGGAACTACGAGCAGTACTTC
CDR3 protein: CSAVQDRNYEQYF
V gene: TRBV20-1
D gene: TRBD1
clone size: -
J gene: TRBJ2-7

CDR3 DNA: TGTGCCACCAGCAGGGAGTCGGACAGGGGGCCCGGGGAGCTGTTTTTT
CDR3 protein: CATSRESDRGPGELFF
V gene: TRBV15
D gene: TRBD1
clone size: -
J gene: TRBJ2-2

CDR3 DNA: TGTGCCAGCGGGTACGGAGACGCCATATATTTT
CDR3 protein: CASGYGDAIYF
V gene: TRBV7-3
D gene: -
clone size: -
J gene: TRBJ1-3

CDR3 DNA: TGTGCCAGCAGTTCGGGACTAGCGGGAGGGTATTCTGCCCACACAGATACGCAGTATTTT
CDR3 protein: CASSSGLAGGYSAHTDTQYF
V gene: TRBV28
D gene: TRBD2
clone size: -
J gene: TRBJ2-3

CDR3 DNA: TGTGCCAGCAGTGGAACTAGCGGGTCGCGATGGAGCACAGATACGCAGTATTTT
CDR3 protein: CASSGTSGSRWSTDTQYF
V gene: TRBV12-3/TRBV12-4
D gene: TRBD2
clone size: -
J gene: TRBJ2-3

CDR3 DNA: TGTGCCAGCAGCTTAGAGCCCGGGTTACCCGGGGAGCTGTTTTTT
CDR3 protein: CASSLEPGLPGELFF
V gene: TRBV7-3
D gene: -
clone size: -
J gene: TRBJ2-2

CDR3 DNA: TGCGCCAGCAGCCAGGACAGGGCTTCACCCCTCCACTTT
CDR3 protein: CASSQDRASPLHF
V gene: TRBV4-3
D gene: TRBD1
clone size: -
J gene: TRBJ1-6

CDR3 DNA: TGCGCCAGCAGACAGGTTGTGGGCACTGAAGCTTTCTTT
CDR3 protein: CASRQVVGTEAFF
V gene: TRBV5-1
D gene: -
clone size: -
J gene: TRBJ1-1

CDR3 DNA: TGTGCCAGTAGTACTAGGACGGGCAGCTCCTACGAGCAGTACTTC
CDR3 protein: CASSTRTGSSYEQYF
V gene: TRBV19
D gene: -
clone size: -
J gene: TRBJ2-7